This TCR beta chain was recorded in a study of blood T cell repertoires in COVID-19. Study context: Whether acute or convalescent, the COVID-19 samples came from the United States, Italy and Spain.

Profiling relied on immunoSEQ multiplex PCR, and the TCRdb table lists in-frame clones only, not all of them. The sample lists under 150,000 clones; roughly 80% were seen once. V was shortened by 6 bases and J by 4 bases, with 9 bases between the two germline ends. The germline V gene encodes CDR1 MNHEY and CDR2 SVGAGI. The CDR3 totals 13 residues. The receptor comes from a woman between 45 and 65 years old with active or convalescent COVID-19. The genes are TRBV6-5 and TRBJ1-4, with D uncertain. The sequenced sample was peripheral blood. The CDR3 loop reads CASSLDYNEKLFF. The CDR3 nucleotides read TGTGCCAGCAGCCTGGACTATAATGAAAAACTGTTTTTT.